This T cell receptor (beta chain) was profiled in a study of blood T cells in healthy people across ages. Whole-study findings and limits: Comparison with aged donors showed that long-lived donors had more naive CD4+ cells and higher diversity.

Concerning this clonotype: What it binds is unknown.

Combining a sample-barcoded 5' primer with a J-beta primer mix, a second PCR ran for roughly 6 to 12 cycles. One entry per CDR3 protein, called by TCRdb with MiXCR from the 5' RACE reads. Of around 800,000 distinct CDR3 sequences listed, roughly 25% were seen once; the top ten hold roughly 3.1%. V was pared by 9 bases and J by 3 bases, with 15 bases between. The length of the CDR3 is 13 residues. This sample was also put to use in a study of T cells of mothers and their children. That source notes: Input to cDNA synthesis comprised all extracted RNA, at a ratio of around 1.5 ug per 15 ul. Second-PCR primer M1S introduced sample barcodes and 2-4 random nucleotides. Related mother and child pairs showed slightly greater overlap (not significant) than unrelated pairs did.

The chain is built from TRBV12-3 or TRBV12-4 and TRBJ2-7; tentative D call: TRBD1 (6 bases). This TCR was recovered from a boy younger than 18 in good health. Material: blood. The CDR3, as DNA: TGTGCCAGTAACCCCGGACAGAGCTACGAGCAGTACTTC. It translates to CASNPGQSYEQYF.